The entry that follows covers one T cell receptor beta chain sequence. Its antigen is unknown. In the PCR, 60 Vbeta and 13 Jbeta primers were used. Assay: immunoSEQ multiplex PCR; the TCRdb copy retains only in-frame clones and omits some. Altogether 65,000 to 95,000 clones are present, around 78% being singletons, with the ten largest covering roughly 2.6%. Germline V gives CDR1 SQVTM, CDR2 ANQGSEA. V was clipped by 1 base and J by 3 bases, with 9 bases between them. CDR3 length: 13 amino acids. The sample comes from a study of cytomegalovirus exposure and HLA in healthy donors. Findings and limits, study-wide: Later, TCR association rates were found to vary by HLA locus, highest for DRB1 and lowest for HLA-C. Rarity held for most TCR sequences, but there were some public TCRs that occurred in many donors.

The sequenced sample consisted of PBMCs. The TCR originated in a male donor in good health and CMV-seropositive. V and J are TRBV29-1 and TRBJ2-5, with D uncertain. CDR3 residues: CSVEVVTEETQYF. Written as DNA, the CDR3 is TGCAGCGTTGAAGTTGTTACAGAAGAGACCCAGTACTTC.